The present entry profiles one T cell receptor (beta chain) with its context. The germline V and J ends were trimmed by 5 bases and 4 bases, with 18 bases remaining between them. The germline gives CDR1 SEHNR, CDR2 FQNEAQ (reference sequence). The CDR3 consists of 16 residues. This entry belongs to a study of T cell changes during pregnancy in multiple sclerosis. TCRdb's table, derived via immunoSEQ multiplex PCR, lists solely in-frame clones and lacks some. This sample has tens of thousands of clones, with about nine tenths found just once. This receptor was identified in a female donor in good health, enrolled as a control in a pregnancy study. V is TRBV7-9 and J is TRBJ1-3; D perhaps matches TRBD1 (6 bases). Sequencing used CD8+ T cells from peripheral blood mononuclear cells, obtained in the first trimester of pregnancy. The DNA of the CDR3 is TGTGCCAGCAGCCCCGTAACCAGGGGTGCCGGAAACACCATATATTTT. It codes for CASSPVTRGAGNTIYF. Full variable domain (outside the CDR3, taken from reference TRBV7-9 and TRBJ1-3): DTGVSQNPRHKITKRGQNVTFRCDPISEHNRLYWYRQTLGQGPEFLTYFQNEAQLEKSRLLSDRFSAERPKGSFSTLEIQRTEQGDSAMYLCASSPVTRGAGNTIYFGEGSWLTVV.